These 27 T cell receptor beta chains share one sample of origin, sequenced in a study of cytomegalovirus exposure and HLA in healthy donors (dated by TCRdb to the late 2010s). To prepare the library, the immunoSEQ multiplex PCR assay was applied. For the multiplex PCR, a mixture combining 60 forward primers for TCR Vbeta segments and 13 reverse primers for TCR Jbeta segments was used. What TCRdb holds here is the immuneACCESS table cut down to in-frame rearrangements. Part of the clones is not present; checked against another copy, under half of the missing clones reflect an unresolved V gene, and the others are unexplained. This sample gives roughly 200,000 clones in total; about four fifths of them show up just once. The top ten hold 11% to 15% of the sample. Input material: PBMCs. The receptors derive from a woman younger than 45 in good health and CMV-seropositive.

The chain joins TRBV2 to TRBJ2-2, with D possibly matching TRBD2 (6 bases). The CDR3 runs to 14 residues. Germline assignment: CDR1 SNHLY and CDR2 FYNNEI. The V and J ends lost 10 bases and 6 bases respectively, with 18 bases between them. Here the CDR3 DNA reads TGTGCCACCACATGGGACTTAATAGCCGGGGAGCTGTTTTTT. Translation gives CATTWDLIAGELFF.

This clone showed up just once. This chain links TRBV7-9 with TRBJ2-5, with TRBD1 matching 10 bases. Near its end, the DNA agrees better with TRBJ2-7, so the J call may be wrong. Germline CDR1 reads SEHNR; CDR2 reads FQNEAQ (reference sequence). The CDR3 extends over 17 amino acids. The chain's CDR3 is CASSDPSRDRGSYEQYF. In DNA, the CDR3 is TGTGCCAGCAGCGACCCCTCAAGGGACAGGGGATCCTACGAGCAGTACTTC.

This rearrangement joins TRBV27 to TRBJ2-1, with 10 positions matching TRBD2. Germline trimming cut 3 bases from V and 7 bases from J; bases unmatched to any gene: 6. CDR1 and CDR2 from the germline V gene are MNHEY and SMNVEV (reference sequence). The CDR3 spans 15 residues. Here the CDR3 DNA reads TGTGCCAGCAGTTTCTTAGCGGGAGGCCCAAATGAGCAGTTCTTC. It is translated as CASSFLAGGPNEQFF.

This rearrangement joins TRBV12-5 to TRBJ2-3, with 9 bases fitting TRBD1. CDR1 is LGHNT, CDR2 FRNRAP, per germline. The V and J ends lost 4 bases and 4 bases, in that order; junction bases with no gene match: 9. The CDR3 is 16 amino acids. CDR3 nucleotide sequence: TGTGCTAGTGGTTCCCCGTTTGGGACAGGGCCAGATACGCAGTATTTT. It codes for CASGSPFGTGPDTQYF.

The chain combines TRBV6-1 with TRBJ2-3; TRBD2 matches 10 bases. Germline lookup yields CDR1 MNHNS and CDR2 SASEGT. The CDR3 is 20 residues long. J lost 2 bases, V lost 2 bases, and 16 bases had no gene match. The CDR3, as DNA: TGTGCCAGCAGTGAAAAGCGGGGGGGCGTGAGTCTGGGAGTCACAGATACGCAGTATTTT. It encodes CASSEKRGGVSLGVTDTQYF.

The chain recombines TRBV25-1 with TRBJ2-7, with 12 bases fitting TRBD2. The germline CDR1 and CDR2 sequences are MGHDK and SYGVNS. The junction had 5 bases not matched to a gene; V was cut back by 3 bases and J by 5 bases. CDR3 length: 15 residues. This CDR3 reads CASSEGTSGWDEQYF. The CDR3 bases are TGTGCCAGCAGTGAGGGGACTAGCGGGTGGGACGAGCAGTACTTC.

This sequence joins TRBV7-3 and TRBJ1-2; no reliable D call. This CDR3 has 13 amino acids. The germline V gene encodes CDR1 SGHTA and CDR2 FQGTGA. V lost 6 bases to trimming and J lost 3 bases, with 11 bases between them. The CDR3 DNA sequence: TGTGCCAGCAGTCAACCCGGGGACTATGGCTACACCTTC. Encoded protein: CASSQPGDYGYTF.

V gene TRBV19 combines with J gene TRBJ2-7; TRBD2 agrees at 13 bases. The CDR3 contains 15 residues. V trimming: 5 bases; J trimming: 4 bases; junction bases outside the gene matches: 5. Per germline, CDR1 LNHDA and CDR2 SQIVND (reference sequence). The CDR3 nucleotides are TGTGCCAGTAGTTCTGGACTAGCGGGAGTGTACGAGCAGTACTTC. This encodes CASSSGLAGVYEQYF.

This chain links TRBV7-3 with TRBJ1-1, with a weak D call TRBD1 (5 bases). The germline V and J ends were trimmed by 1 base and 5 bases, with 17 bases remaining between them. There are 16 residues in the CDR3. Germline CDR1 reads SGHTA; CDR2 reads FQGTGA. CDR3 bases: TGTGCCAGCAGCTTAAGCCCCCGGGGCGCGGGAACTGAAGCTTTCTTT. It specifies CASSLSPRGAGTEAFF.

This chain connects TRBV7-8 to TRBJ2-7, with 8 bases that match TRBD2. The trim removed 5 bases at V and 3 bases at J, leaving 9 bases unmatched. This CDR3 region has 15 residues. In germline, CDR1 is SGHVS, CDR2 FQNEAQ. This CDR3 is CASSPGVSGNYEQYF. The CDR3 nucleotides read TGTGCCAGCAGCCCAGGGGTTAGCGGGAACTACGAGCAGTACTTC.

V usage is TRBV7-3 and J usage is TRBJ1-1; D unclear. This CDR3 region has 14 residues. Trimming removed 4 bases at V and 5 bases at J, with 14 bases between. Germline V gene sequence: CDR1 SGHTA, CDR2 FQGTGA. This chain's CDR3 is CASSSGLLGTEAFF. The CDR3 bases are TGTGCCAGCAGCTCCGGACTTTTGGGGACTGAAGCTTTCTTT.

This chain joins TRBV5-1 and TRBJ1-6, with TRBD1 identical over 7 bases. Germline V gives CDR1 SGHRS, CDR2 YFSETQ. V dropped 2 bases and J dropped 9; count of bases not matched to a gene: 8. This CDR3 has 15 amino acids. The CDR3 nucleotides are TGCGCCAGCAGCTTAACAGGGGACCAGGCTTCACCCCTCCACTTT. It translates to CASSLTGDQASPLHF. The complete variable domain, with remaining parts taken from reference TRBV5-1 and TRBJ1-6, reads KAGVTQTPRYLIKTRGQQVTLSCSPISGHRSVSWYQQTPGQGLQFLFEYFSETQRNKGNFPGRFSGRQFSNSRSEMNVSTLELGDSALYLCASSLTGDQASPLHFGNGTRLTVT.

The chain joins TRBV4-1 to TRBJ2-3; perhaps TRBD2 as D (5 bases). Germline loops: CDR1 MGHRA, CDR2 YSYEKL. The CDR3 is 15 amino acids. V was cut by 4 bases and J by 5 bases, with 16 bases left in between. The CDR3 protein is CASSRISVSGDTQYF. In DNA form, the CDR3 reads TGCGCCAGCAGCCGTATATCTGTAAGCGGAGATACGCAGTATTTT.

The chain couples TRBV2 to TRBJ2-1; D gene uncertain. V lost 10 bases to trimming and J lost 9 bases, with 10 bases between them. The CDR3 spans 10 residues. CDR1 SNHLY and CDR2 FYNNEI come from the germline V gene. The CDR3 sequence: CATLVTEQFF. The CDR3 DNA is TGTGCCACACTCGTAACTGAGCAGTTCTTC.

The chain carries TRBV6-5 and TRBJ2-5; tentatively, D is TRBD1 (6 bases). The J call is in doubt because the DNA end fits TRBJ2-7 better. CDR3 length: 15 amino acids. In germline, CDR1 is MNHEY, CDR2 SVGAGI. The DNA for the CDR3 is TGTGCCAGCAGTTTGCCGGGACAACCCGTTGGCGAGCAGTACTTC. It yields the protein CASSLPGQPVGEQYF.

The chain is built from TRBV28 and TRBJ2-1, with D possibly being TRBD1 (7 bases). The CDR3 loop spans 15 amino acids. Trimming took 5 bases from V and 4 from J, leaving 15 bases between them. The germline CDR1 and CDR2 sequences are MDHEN and SYDVKM. The CDR3 region is CASSVTGRRYNEQFF. The CDR3, as DNA: TGTGCCAGCAGTGTGACAGGGAGGAGGTACAATGAGCAGTTCTTC. Based on the CDR3 plus reference TRBV28 and TRBJ2-1, the full variable domain is DVKVTQSSRYLVKRTGEKVFLECVQDMDHENMFWYRQDPGLGLRLIYFSYDVKMKEKGDIPEGYSVSREKKERFSLILESASTNQTSMYLCASSVTGRRYNEQFFGPGTRLTVL.

This chain joins TRBV6-5 and TRBJ2-3; D may be TRBD2 (5 bases). V was trimmed by 0 bases and J by 3 bases, leaving 13 bases between them. The CDR3 is made up of 16 amino acids. Germline CDR1 and CDR2: MNHEY and SVGAGI. DNA of the CDR3: TGTGCCAGCAGTTACTCCGCTAGCAGAAGGACAGATACGCAGTATTTT. Translating it yields CASSYSASRRTDTQYF.

The sample holds one count of this clone. This chain connects TRBV27 to TRBJ1-1, with D maybe TRBD1 (6 bases). The V end was cut by 5 bases, the J end by 0 bases, with 7 bases between. The germline CDR1 and CDR2 sequences are MNHEY and SMNVEV (reference sequence). The CDR3 runs to 13 residues. DNA for the CDR3: TGTGCCAGCAGTACAGGGATGAACACTGAAGCTTTCTTT. Translated: CASSTGMNTEAFF.

This chain joins TRBV7-6 and TRBJ1-1; 8 bases are shared with TRBD1. The length of the CDR3 is 16 residues. Germline V lookup: CDR1 SGHVS, CDR2 FNYEAQ. After removal of 6 bases from V and 1 base from J, the junction contained 10 bases not matched to a gene. The CDR3 here is CASSSLNQGANTEAFF. The CDR3 region has the DNA TGTGCCAGCAGTTCCCTCAACCAGGGGGCGAACACTGAAGCTTTCTTT. The full variable domain, with the rest looked up from reference TRBV7-6 and TRBJ1-1, is GAGVSQSPRYKVTKRGQDVALRCDPISGHVSLYWYRQALGQGPEFLTYFNYEAQQDKSGLPNDRFSAERPEGSISTLTIQRTEQRDSAMYRCASSSLNQGANTEAFFGQGTRLTVV.

This chain connects TRBV19 to TRBJ2-7; no reliable D call. From germline, CDR1 is LNHDA and CDR2 SQIVND (reference sequence). This CDR3 has 13 residues. V was clipped by 0 bases and J by 4 bases, with 7 bases between them. CDR3 sequence: CASSIESQYEQYF. The CDR3 nucleotides read TGTGCCAGTAGTATAGAATCCCAATACGAGCAGTACTTC.

This clone was observed a single time. This sequence joins TRBV5-4 and TRBJ1-1, with 7 bases that match TRBD1. The junction had 11 bases not matched to a gene; V was cut back by 4 bases and J by 5 bases. CDR1 is SGHNT, CDR2 YYREEE, per germline (reference sequence). CDR3 length: 15 residues. DNA for the CDR3: TGTGCCAGCAGCGCACCGACGGGCAGGGGGACTGAAGCTTTCTTT. This gives the protein CASSAPTGRGTEAFF.

This clone appeared once. The CDR3, as DNA: TGTGCCAGCAGCTTTACGGTACTCTCTGGAAACACCATATATTTT. Translating gives CASSFTVLSGNTIYF. The V and J genes are TRBV5-6 and TRBJ1-3; D is undetermined. Germline V lookup: CDR1 SGHDT, CDR2 YYEEEE. CDR3 size: 15 residues. With 2 bases removed from V and 0 bases from J, the gap between germline ends came to 9 bases.

In this sample, this clone turned up a few times. This rearrangement joins TRBV6-4 to TRBJ1-5; D possibly corresponds to TRBD1 (5 bases). Germline values: CDR1 MRHNA, CDR2 SNTAGT. Trimming took off 3 bases at V and 1 base at J, with 13 bases between the two ends. The CDR3 length is 16 residues. In DNA form, the CDR3 reads TGTGCCAGCAGTGAGCAGGGTAGGTGGAGCAATCAGCCCCAGCATTTT. It translates to CASSEQGRWSNQPQHF.

The V and J genes are TRBV7-9 and TRBJ1-5; tentative D call: TRBD1 (5 bases). The CDR3 is 16 residues long. Germline CDR1 SEHNR, CDR2 FQNEAQ (reference sequence). V was pared by 5 bases and J by 2 bases, with 16 bases between. The CDR3 bases are TGTGCCAGCAGCAGTCAAACAGGCTGGGGCAATCAGCCCCAGCATTTT. It is translated as CASSSQTGWGNQPQHF.

The count of this clone is one. V gene TRBV6-6 combines with J gene TRBJ1-5; tentatively, D is TRBD1 (6 bases). Trimming took off 7 bases at V and 4 bases at J, with 11 bases between the two ends. CDR3 length: 13 residues. From germline, CDR1 is MNHNY and CDR2 SVGAGI (reference sequence). DNA of the CDR3: TGTGCCAGCACTAGGACAGATAATCAGCCCCAGCATTTT. It encodes CASTRTDNQPQHF.

This chain uses TRBV7-3 with TRBJ2-6; D possibly corresponds to TRBD1 (6 bases). The CDR3 spans 18 residues. V was pared by 5 bases and J by 2 bases, with 19 bases between. The V gene's germline CDR1 is SGHTA and CDR2 FQGTGA. CDR3 sequence reads: CASSLGGPTPTGANVLTF. Written as DNA, the CDR3 is TGTGCCAGCAGCCTAGGGGGTCCCACCCCGACTGGGGCCAACGTCCTGACTTTC.

The chain couples TRBV15 to TRBJ2-1, with D unclear. Trimming shortened V by 1 base and J by 0 bases, and 13 bases separated the two germline ends. In germline, CDR1 is LNHNV, CDR2 YYDKDF (reference sequence). There are 17 residues in the CDR3. The CDR3 DNA sequence: TGTGCCACCAGCAGAGGCGGCAGCCCGAGCTCCTACAATGAGCAGTTCTTC. Residues: CATSRGGSPSSYNEQFF.